The clone carrying this T cell receptor beta chain occurred a few times. The antigen remains unidentified. The CDR3 length is 13 residues. From germline, CDR1 is LNHDA and CDR2 SQIVND (reference sequence). The V gene lost 5 bases and the J gene lost 9 bases, with 16 bases spanning the gap. The study ran its PCR with 60 Vbeta and 13 Jbeta primers. Sequenced by immunoSEQ multiplex PCR; TCRdb stores in-frame clones only, minus some. The repertoire includes 82,000 or so clones, roughly 9.1% of them detected once, and roughly a quarter sits in the top ten. These data are taken from a study of cytomegalovirus exposure and HLA in healthy donors. Whole-study results and caveats: Several of the most significant clusters were apparently associated with common viral pathogens in a later analysis. In a later analysis, productive TCRs from donors in an Asian-associated ancestry cluster reportedly carried fewer N-insertions than the cohort mean.

The chain employs TRBV19 and TRBJ1-1, with D possibly TRBD1 on 5 matching bases. Sample: PBMCs. This clonotype was obtained from a man aged 55 to 69 in good health and CMV-seropositive. The chain's CDR3 is CASSDLGKDKAFF. Written as DNA, the CDR3 is TGTGCCAGTAGTGACCTGGGAAAGGACAAAGCTTTCTTT.